This TCR beta chain was identified in a study of T-cell memory formation after mild COVID-19. Study details: TCR clusters were largely donor specific. General study results and limits: In pre-infection memory, a portion of responding clones appeared, which suggested that cross-reactive memory joined.

Turning to this clonotype: Its target is unknown.

In TCRdb, the 5' RACE reads were re-called with MiXCR into one record per CDR3 protein. The sample lists around 200,000 distinct CDR3 sequences, around 15% occurring once. This CDR3 contains 13 residues. Germline CDR1 and CDR2: SNHLY and FYNNEI. V gave up 5 bases and J gave up 4 bases, with 9 bases separating them. The chain recombines TRBV2 with TRBJ1-5, with D unclear. The sequenced sample consisted of PBMCs or a T cell subset sorted from them (not recorded which). The TCR sequence derives from an adult woman who had mild COVID-19 (a few samples of this study predate the infection). Cell type and time point are not known. CDR3 amino acids: CASSQEENQPQHF. CDR3 nucleotides: TGTGCCAGCAGTCAGGAAGAGAATCAGCCCCAGCATTTT.